This TCR beta chain was sequenced in a study of T cells after posttransplantation cyclophosphamide. Findings and limits, study-wide: Later blood repertoires were often dominated by clones from the donor CD8+ memory compartment. TRB overlap between skin or GI tissue T cells and blood was limited. TRB clonality was highly associated with recipient CMV seropositivity and reactivation.

This table comes from immunoSEQ multiplex PCR, and its TCRdb copy is limited to in-frame clones, with some not included. The data contain roughly 16,000 clones, about nine tenths of them singletons. Germline-derived CDR1 and CDR2 are MGHRA and YSYEKL. The CDR3 length is 16 residues. The V end was cut by 0 bases, the J end by 3 bases, with 12 bases between. Sampled 1 year posttransplant, controls received myeloablative marrow transplants, methotrexate and a calcineurin inhibitor. This clone appeared once. The antigen is undetermined. The rearrangement joins TRBV4-1 to TRBJ2-1; possible D gene TRBD2, 5 bases. The starting material was PBMCs, obtained after an allogeneic stem cell transplant with a calcineurin inhibitor and methotrexate. This clonotype originated in a male patient in his fifties who received an allogeneic stem cell transplant from an unrelated donor, was CMV-positive, and had chronic GVHD only. Part of the T cell pool may stem from the graft donor. This CDR3 is CASSQDVSEGYNEQFF. CDR3 in DNA: TGCGCCAGCAGCCAAGATGTCTCAGAGGGCTACAATGAGCAGTTCTTC.